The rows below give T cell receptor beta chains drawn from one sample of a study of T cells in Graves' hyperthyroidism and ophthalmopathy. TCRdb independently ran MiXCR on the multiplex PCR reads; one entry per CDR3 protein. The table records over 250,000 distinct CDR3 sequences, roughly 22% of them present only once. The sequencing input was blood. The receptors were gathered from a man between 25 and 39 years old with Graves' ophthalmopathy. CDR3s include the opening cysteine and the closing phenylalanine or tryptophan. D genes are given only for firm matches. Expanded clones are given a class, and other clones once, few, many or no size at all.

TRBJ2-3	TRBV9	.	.	TGTGCCAGCAGCGTAGAGGTGGGAGGCCCAGATACGCAGTATTTT	CASSVEVGGPDTQYF
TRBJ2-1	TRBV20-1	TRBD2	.	TGCAGTGCTAGAGGGCCGGGACTAGCGGGAGTTGATGAGCAGTTCTTC	CSARGPGLAGVDEQFF
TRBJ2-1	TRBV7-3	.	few	TGTGCCAGCAGCTTATTGGAAAGCAGGGGCTACAATGAGCAGTTCTTC	CASSLLESRGYNEQFF
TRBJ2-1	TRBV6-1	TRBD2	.	TGTGCCAGCAGTGTAGCGGGTCGCTCCCACAATGAGCAGTTCTTC	CASSVAGRSHNEQFF
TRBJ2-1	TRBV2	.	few	TGTGCCAGCAGATCTCCGGGGTCCAATGAGCAGTTCTTC	CASRSPGSNEQFF
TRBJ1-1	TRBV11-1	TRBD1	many	TGTGCCAGCAGCTCCCGGGACAGAGCCAGAGGCACTGAAGCTTTCTTT	CASSSRDRARGTEAFF
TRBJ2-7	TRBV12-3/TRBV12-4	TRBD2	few	TGTGCCAGCAGTTTTGGGACTAAAGAGCAGTACTTC	CASSFGTKEQYF
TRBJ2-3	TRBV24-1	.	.	TGTGCCACCAGTGACCTCGACACATACACAGATACGCAGTATTTT	CATSDLDTYTDTQYF
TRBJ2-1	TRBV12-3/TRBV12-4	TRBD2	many	TGTGCCAGCAGTTCGGGACTAGCGGAGTTCTCCTACAATGAGCAGTTCTTC	CASSSGLAEFSYNEQFF
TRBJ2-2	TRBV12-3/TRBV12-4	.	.	TGTGCCAGCAGTCCATACTCTTCCAACACCGGGGAGCTGTTTTTT	CASSPYSSNTGELFF
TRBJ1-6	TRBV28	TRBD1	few	TGTGCCAGCAGTTCAGGACAGGGGTTATTTTCACCCCTCCACTTT	CASSSGQGLFSPLHF
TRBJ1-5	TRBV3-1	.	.	TGTGCCAGCAGCCAAGGGGTCGTGGGTCCCCCTCAGCCCCAGCATTTT	CASSQGVVGPPQPQHF
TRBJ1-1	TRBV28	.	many	TGTGCCAGCACGGGGGGCGCGGGCCTTGATGCTTTCTTT	CASTGGAGLDAFF
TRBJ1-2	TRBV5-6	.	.	TGTGCCAGCAGCTTGATCACACGTGGCTACACCTTC	CASSLITRGYTF
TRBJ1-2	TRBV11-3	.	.	TGTGCCAGCAGCTTAATGGAAAACTATGGCTACACCTTC	CASSLMENYGYTF
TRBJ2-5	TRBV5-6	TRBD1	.	TGTGCCAGCAGCTTCAGGGACAGGGGCCTAGAGACCCAGTACTTC	CASSFRDRGLETQYF